These T cell receptor beta chains were read from a single sample in a study of breast tumors, draining lymph nodes, adjacent tissues. TCRdb re-called the multiplex PCR reads through MiXCR, storing one row per CDR3 protein. The sample includes about 180,000 distinct CDR3 sequences, roughly 30% of them seen just once. What was sequenced was axillary lymph node tissue. Every receptor here comes from a female donor with breast cancer. Some clones in this sample may be carry-over from other donors' samples. The CDR3 runs from the conserved cysteine through the conserved F or W. The order of the fields is clone size, V gene, CDR3 protein. Clone size, where shown, is once, few, many, or a class for clones that have expanded.

>once|TRBV7-3
CASSPGTDGNTGELFF
>many|TRBV5-5
CASGVGGRYEQYF
>many|TRBV4-1
CASSQDWPGSSYEQYF
>many|TRBV7-2
CASSPTSVSYEQYF
>medium-sized|TRBV2
CASSSGVNQPQHF
>NA|TRBV5-5
CASSGGTGGRQETQYF
>NA|TRBV4-3
CASSQERRGSNTDTQYF
>many|TRBV9
CASSGQGVYSYNEQFF
>once|TRBV6-1
CASKGGWVNTEAFF
>few|TRBV3-1
CASSQGISGYEQYF
>many|TRBV20-1
CSAGPASGGPKIKTQYF
>NA|TRBV24-1
CATSDPDQPAREQYF
>many|TRBV7-8
CASSASGTSGLGEQYF
>NA|TRBV14
CASSQGLPGEGTATQYF
>NA|TRBV7-9
CASSLPGGTEAFF
>few|TRBV27
CASSPTGLPHEQYF
>many|TRBV2
CASTSLGGGASETQYF
>NA|TRBV6-6
CASRDRIAGGHDDSPLHF
>NA|TRBV9
CASSVEPQGDSPPHF
>NA|TRBV7-3
CASSGWEGATDTQYF
>medium-sized|TRBV7-6
CASSLEGRVDSGANVLTF
>few|TRBV6-2/TRBV6-3
CAAHPGGNYGYTF
>many|TRBV19
CASSTTRTSGVDTQYF
>NA|TRBV6-7
CASSYIWQCRTHEGKQYF
>NA|TRBV6-5
CASSYDMGHTNYGYTF
>NA|TRBV24-1
CATSDLAEGGETQYF